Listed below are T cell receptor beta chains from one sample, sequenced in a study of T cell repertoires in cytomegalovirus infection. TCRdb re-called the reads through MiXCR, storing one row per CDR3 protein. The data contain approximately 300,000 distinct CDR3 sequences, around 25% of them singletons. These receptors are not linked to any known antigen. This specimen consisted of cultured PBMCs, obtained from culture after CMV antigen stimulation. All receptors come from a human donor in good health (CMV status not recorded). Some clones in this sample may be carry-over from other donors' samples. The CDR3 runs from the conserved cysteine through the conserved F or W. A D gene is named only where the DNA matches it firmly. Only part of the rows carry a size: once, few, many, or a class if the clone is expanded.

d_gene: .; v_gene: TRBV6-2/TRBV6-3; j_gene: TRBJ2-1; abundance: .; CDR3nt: TGTGCCAGCAGGCTAGGGGAATGGTTCTTC; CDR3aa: CASRLGEWFF
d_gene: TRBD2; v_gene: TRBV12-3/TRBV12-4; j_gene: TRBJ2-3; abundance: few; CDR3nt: TGTGCCAGCGGGACTAGCGGGAGTTATACGCAGTATTTT; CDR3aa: CASGTSGSYTQYF
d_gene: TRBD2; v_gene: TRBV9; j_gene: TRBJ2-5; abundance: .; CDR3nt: TGTGCCAGCAGCCCCCCGCGGCGGGAGGGCCGAGAGACCCAGTACTTC; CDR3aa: CASSPPRREGRETQYF
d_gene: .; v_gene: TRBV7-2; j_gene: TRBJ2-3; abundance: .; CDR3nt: TGTGCCAGCAGGGGTCAGGCCAACCGAGGGAATACGCAGTATTTT; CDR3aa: CASRGQANRGNTQYF
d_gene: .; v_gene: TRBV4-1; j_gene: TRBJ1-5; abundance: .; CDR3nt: TGCGCCAGCAGCCAATCAGAGACAGGAACTGACAATCAGCCCCAGCATTTT; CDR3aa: CASSQSETGTDNQPQHF
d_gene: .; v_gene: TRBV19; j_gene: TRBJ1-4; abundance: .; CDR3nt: TGTGCCAGTAGTCCGGACGGGCGCGGTGAAAAACTGTTTTTT; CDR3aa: CASSPDGRGEKLFF
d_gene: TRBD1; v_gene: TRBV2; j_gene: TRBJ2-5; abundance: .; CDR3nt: TGTGCCAGCAGCGGCGGACAGGGCCAAGAGACCCAGTACTTC; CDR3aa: CASSGGQGQETQYF
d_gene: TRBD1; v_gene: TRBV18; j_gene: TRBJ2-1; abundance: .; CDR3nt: TGTGCCAGCTCACCTAGGACAGGGCAGGCGAACAATGAGCAGTTCTTC; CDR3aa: CASSPRTGQANNEQFF
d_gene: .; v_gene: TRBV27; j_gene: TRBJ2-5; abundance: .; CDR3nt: TGTGCCAGCAGGGGACATACGGCGCCCCAAGAGACCCAGTACTTC; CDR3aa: CASRGHTAPQETQYF
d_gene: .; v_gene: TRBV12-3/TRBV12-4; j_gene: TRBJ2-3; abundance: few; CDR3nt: TGTGCCACCTCCTTAGGGGGGGGGCCAGATACGCAGTATTTT; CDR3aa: CATSLGGGPDTQYF
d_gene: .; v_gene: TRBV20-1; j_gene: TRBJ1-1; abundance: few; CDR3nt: TGCAGTGCTCCTCCACCTAAGACAGCGAACACTGAAGCTTTCTTT; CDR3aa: CSAPPPKTANTEAFF
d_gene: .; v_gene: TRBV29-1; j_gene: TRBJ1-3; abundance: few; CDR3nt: TGCAGCGTTAATATAGGAAACACCATATATTTT; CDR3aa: CSVNIGNTIYF
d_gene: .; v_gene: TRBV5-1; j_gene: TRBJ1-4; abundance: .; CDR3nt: TGCGCCAGCAGCGGTGGTAGCTCCCTGAATGAAAAACTGTTTTTT; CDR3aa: CASSGGSSLNEKLFF
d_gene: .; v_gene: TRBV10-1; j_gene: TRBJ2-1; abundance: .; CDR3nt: TGCGCCAGCAGTGGAGGGAGGCAGGACAATGAGCAGTTCTTC; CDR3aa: CASSGGRQDNEQFF